These T cell receptor beta chains were read from a single sample in a study of T cells in Graves' hyperthyroidism and ophthalmopathy. TCRdb re-called the multiplex PCR reads with MiXCR, one entry per CDR3 protein. Of approximately 640,000 distinct CDR3 sequences in the sample, around 15% were seen once. Input material: blood. The origin of the receptors is a woman aged 25 to 39 with Graves' hyperthyroidism. CDR3s include the opening cysteine and the closing phenylalanine or tryptophan. A D gene is named only where the DNA matches it firmly. A clone size is listed for some rows: how often the clone was seen (once, few, many), or a class if it is expanded.

D | size | J | V | CDR3
NA | many | TRBJ1-4 | TRBV2 | CASIGLRDDRDEKLFF
NA | many | TRBJ1-1 | TRBV12-3/TRBV12-4 | CASSFWNEAFF
TRBD2 | many | TRBJ2-3 | TRBV4-1 | CASSRRLAGSTDTQYF
NA | NA | TRBJ2-1 | TRBV9 | CASSVEGRVDNEQFF
NA | NA | TRBJ1-6 | TRBV2 | CASSEALRLPNSPLHF
NA | NA | TRBJ2-3 | TRBV18 | CASSTGEYF
NA | many | TRBJ2-1 | TRBV29-1 | CSVLSSYNEQFF
TRBD1 | NA | TRBJ1-6 | TRBV18 | CASSPRGQPNSPLHF
TRBD1 | few | TRBJ2-7 | TRBV6-2/TRBV6-3 | CASSPGQAPYEQYF
TRBD2 | few | TRBJ2-7 | TRBV6-7 | CASSYLGGRRSGDYEQYF
TRBD1 | once | TRBJ2-2 | TRBV7-2 | CASSPSGTDNTGELFF
TRBD1 | many | TRBJ2-2 | TRBV11-3 | CASSSRDRGTGELFF
NA | NA | TRBJ2-5 | TRBV7-2 | CASSFRGPFRRQGSTETQYF
TRBD1 | few | TRBJ1-5 | TRBV28 | CASSFGTGLYWPQHF
NA | many | TRBJ2-2 | TRBV5-5 | CASSLFVGGELFF
NA | many | TRBJ2-7 | TRBV10-3 | CAIKGSASSTYEQYF
NA | few | TRBJ2-3 | TRBV12-3/TRBV12-4 | CASSLLGLSTDTQYF
NA | NA | TRBJ1-4 | TRBV9 | CASSSGRGAGEKLFF
TRBD1 | many | TRBJ1-2 | TRBV27 | CASSLGQGKDGYTF
TRBD2 | few | TRBJ2-1 | TRBV5-1 | CASSLYSGTSGRTIHNEQFF
NA | once | TRBJ2-4 | TRBV12-3/TRBV12-4 | CASSLWGPGKNIQYF
TRBD2 | many | TRBJ2-1 | TRBV2 | CASIPSGNEQFF
TRBD2 | NA | TRBJ2-5 | TRBV5-6 | CASSSGLAGGVGQETQYF
NA | NA | TRBJ2-7 | TRBV30 | CAWSAGYPSYEQYF
NA | many | TRBJ1-6 | TRBV12-3/TRBV12-4 | CASSLAEGGNSPLHF
NA | few | TRBJ1-2 | TRBV20-1 | CSARDPWGYTF
TRBD2 | NA | TRBJ2-2 | TRBV19 | CASSITSGSGELFF
NA | many | TRBJ1-1 | TRBV20-1 | CSASFPGRLNTEAFF
TRBD1 | NA | TRBJ2-7 | TRBV4-3 | CASSQSGTGAFYEQYF
NA | many | TRBJ2-4 | TRBV20-1 | CSAARGQMLGNIQYF
TRBD1 | few | TRBJ1-2 | TRBV5-5 | CASSQDWDRGYGYTF
NA | many | TRBJ2-4 | TRBV10-2 | CASREGGHPPGNIQYF
NA | NA | TRBJ2-2 | TRBV28 | CASSFYGGAVTGELFF
TRBD2 | once | TRBJ2-5 | TRBV30 | CAWAGVGETQYF
NA | few | TRBJ2-5 | TRBV19 | CASRSTGKETQYF
TRBD2 | NA | TRBJ2-7 | TRBV6-2/TRBV6-3 | CASSTQVGKRGTDEQYF
NA | many | TRBJ1-1 | TRBV29-1 | CSVGSGAGAFF
NA | NA | TRBJ2-5 | TRBV20-1 | CSASNPGSEYF
NA | many | TRBJ2-3 | TRBV28 | CASVRVSTDTQYF
TRBD2 | many | TRBJ2-5 | TRBV20-1 | CSARDLASGKETQYF
NA | few | TRBJ1-1 | TRBV30 | CAWGRYAEAFF
NA | few | TRBJ1-1 | TRBV12-5 | CATGDAVAFF
NA | NA | TRBJ2-7 | TRBV20-1 | CSARGPPGSYEQYF
NA | few | TRBJ1-3 | TRBV28 | CASNYRDSRDTIYF
NA | few | TRBJ1-2 | TRBV6-1 | CASSDEGSRGGQDYGYTF
NA | many | TRBJ2-1 | TRBV7-9 | CASSLARGYNEQFF
NA | many | TRBJ1-5 | TRBV30 | CAWASTRYQPQHF
TRBD1 | NA | TRBJ1-2 | TRBV12-3/TRBV12-4 | CASSYRDRTGYTF
NA | NA | TRBJ2-5 | TRBV3-1 | CASSRSDRLQQETQYF
NA | many | TRBJ2-7 | TRBV30 | CAWSMETGQAYEQYF
NA | NA | TRBJ2-7 | TRBV30 | CAWSAYYEQYF
TRBD1 | NA | TRBJ1-4 | TRBV20-1 | CSAWRGQGGEKLFF
TRBD2 | many | TRBJ2-7 | TRBV2 | CASRGLAREQYF
NA | many | TRBJ2-7 | TRBV7-2 | CASSARGSSYEQYF
NA | few | TRBJ1-2 | TRBV4-2 | CASSQERGTAYGYTF